Shown below are 9 T cell receptor beta chains from a single sample sequenced in a study of blood T cell repertoires in COVID-19. Some clones are missing from TCRdb's copy, which holds only in-frame ones; the method was immunoSEQ multiplex PCR. The sample yields approximately 280,000 clones, roughly 83% seen once. The material sequenced was peripheral blood. All receptors come from a human donor with COVID-19, enrolled during active disease. The donor label of this sample is uncertain.

The V call is TRBV27, the J call TRBJ1-6; 7 bases match TRBD1. Germline V lookup: CDR1 MNHEY, CDR2 SMNVEV (reference sequence). This CDR3 is built from 17 residues. V shed 6 bases and J 7 bases; nucleotides not matched to a gene: 15. The CDR3 is CASRPEWWGTENSPLHF. DNA of the CDR3: TGTGCCAGCAGACCCGAATGGTGGGGGACAGAAAATTCACCCCTCCACTTT.

The J gene is TRBJ1-6, the V gene TRBV28; D unresolved. This CDR3 is 15 amino acids long. V lost 3 bases, J lost 2 bases, and 8 bases lay in between. Germline V CDR1 and CDR2: MDHEN, SYDVKM. DNA of the CDR3: TGTGCCAGCAGTTTTGGAGGCGCCTATAATTCACCCCTCCACTTT. This codes for CASSFGGAYNSPLHF.

This chain uses TRBV19 with TRBJ2-3, with a tentative D call TRBD1 (5 bases). The CDR3 length is 16 residues. V gave up 5 bases and J gave up 3 bases, with 18 bases separating them. Looked up from germline, CDR1 is LNHDA and CDR2 is SQIVND (reference sequence). The CDR3 nucleotides are TGTGCCAGTAGTGCGCCTCGGACCGCAGGGACAGATACGCAGTATTTT. Its translation: CASSAPRTAGTDTQYF.

The rearrangement uses TRBV5-6 and TRBJ2-5; maybe TRBD2 (6 bases). This CDR3 contains 17 residues. The germline gives CDR1 SGHDT, CDR2 YYEEEE. V shed 0 bases and J shed 1 base, with 16 bases lying between them. The CDR3 bases are TGTGCCAGCAGCTTGGGTGGTACGGGAGTCGTCCAAGAGACCCAGTACTTC. It is translated as CASSLGGTGVVQETQYF.

The chain uses TRBV5-1 and TRBJ2-2; maybe TRBD1 (5 bases). Trimming took off 4 bases at V and 7 bases at J, with 17 bases between the two ends. In germline, CDR1 is SGHRS, CDR2 YFSETQ. CDR3 length: 15 residues. CDR3 sequence reads: CASSPIRQGSGELFF. The DNA for the CDR3 is TGCGCCAGCAGCCCGATCCGGCAGGGTAGCGGGGAGCTGTTTTTT.

This clone was seen once. The chain uses TRBV6-6 and TRBJ2-1; tentative D call: TRBD2 (7 bases). CDR1 is MNHNY and CDR2 is SVGAGI in the germline V gene (reference sequence). V lost 6 bases to trimming and J lost 6 bases, with 21 bases between them. The length of the CDR3 is 16 residues. CDR3 amino acids: CASSRMGAGDLNEQFF. The CDR3 DNA reads TGTGCCAGCAGCCGTATGGGGGCGGGAGATCTCAATGAGCAGTTCTTC.

The chain links TRBV10-3 to TRBJ2-1; the D gene is possibly TRBD2 (5 bases). This CDR3 is 19 amino acids long. The V and J ends lost 4 bases and 0 bases respectively, with 22 bases between them. Germline loops: CDR1 ENHRY, CDR2 SYGVKD. CDR3 nucleotide sequence: TGTGCCATCAGTGTGTCGGGCTCGAGGGAGAACAGCTCCTACAATGAGCAGTTCTTC. Its translation is CAISVSGSRENSSYNEQFF.

For the CDR3, the DNA is TGTGCCAGCAGTAGGTCCTGGGACAGGGGTCAGGGTGAGCAGTTCTTC. Translated, it gives CASSRSWDRGQGEQFF. V and J are TRBV7-2 and TRBJ2-1; 10 bases match TRBD1. The junction had 14 bases not matched to a gene; V was cut back by 6 bases and J by 9 bases. Germline CDR1 SGHTA, CDR2 FQGNSA. There are 16 residues in the CDR3.

The CDR3 DNA reads as TGTGCCAGTAGTCAAGACGGGGGGCTCGACTATGGCTACACCTTC. It is translated as CASSQDGGLDYGYTF. This chain uses TRBV19 with TRBJ1-2; the D gene is possibly TRBD1 (6 bases). Trimming pared 5 bases from V and 3 bases from J, leaving 16 bases between. The CDR3 is 15 amino acids. From germline, CDR1 is LNHDA and CDR2 SQIVND (reference sequence).